Included here is one T cell receptor beta chain sequence, with context. Its target is unknown. This record comes from a study of vaccination effects on CD4 cells after COVID-19. Findings and limits, study-wide: The authors studied few convalescent patients and collected no early post-infection timepoints.

In the ViraFEST assay, antigen-specific CD4+ clonotypes were identified by expansion after peptide-pool stimulation. Culture proceeded for under twelve days, and CD4+ T cells were then isolated. Subjects were given two BNT162b2 or mRNA-1273 vaccine doses. Peptides at roughly 10 ug/ml and IL-2 at 9 to 10 IU/ml were added to fewer than 2.5 million PBMC per well. The CDR3 contains 14 residues. Germline CDR1 WNHNN, CDR2 SYGVQD (reference sequence). With 2 bases clipped from V and 7 bases from J, the junction kept 7 bases outside the gene matches. TCRdb keeps only in-frame clones here, not all; method: immunoSEQ multiplex PCR. Of tens of thousands of clones listed, around four fifths are singletons.

The clonotype comes from a human donor who received a COVID-19 vaccine. This sample comprised CD4+ T cells from PBMCs cultured with HCoV-229E spike peptides, obtained after COVID-19 vaccination. The chain is built from TRBV10-1 and TRBJ2-7; 8 positions agree with TRBD2. Here the CDR3 DNA reads TGCGCCAGCAGTGAGGGATCCGGGACTAGGGAGCAGTACGTC. It translates to CASSEGSGTREQYV.